These T cell receptor beta chains were read from a single sample in a study of T cells in narcolepsy. Profiling relied on immunoSEQ multiplex PCR, and the TCRdb table lists in-frame clones only, not all of them. The sample lists tens of thousands of clones; around 83% were seen once. Sequencing was performed on CD45RA- memory CD4+ T cells from PBMCs. The receptors derive from a human donor with narcolepsy. Each CDR3 is given with its conserved first and last residue.

TRBJ1-3	TRBV5-5	CASSFSSSGNTIYF
TRBJ2-3	TRBV6-5	CASSYGGDTDTQYF
TRBJ2-5	TRBV5-5	CASSLVVRQGGYQETQYF
TRBJ1-5	TRBV19	CASSMTPNQPQHF
TRBJ2-2	TRBV29-1	CSVRTGGTGELFF
TRBJ1-1	TRBV7-2	CASSVSRERAEAFF
TRBJ2-7	TRBV5-1	CASSPGQYEQYF
TRBJ2-3	TRBV28	CASTILSTDTQYF
TRBJ2-5	TRBV7-9	CASSLGQKETQYF
TRBJ1-1	TRBV5-6	CASRRQATTMFTQAFF
TRBJ1-3	TRBV14	CASSRRGSGNTIYF
TRBJ2-5	TRBV7-8	CASSSRGTETQYF
TRBJ2-5	TRBV30	CASRSAETQYF
TRBJ1-2	TRBV9	CASRRQGAEGYTF
TRBJ2-7	TRBV18	CASSYPPLADSYEQYF
TRBJ2-6	TRBV9	CASSVSGGTGANVLTF
TRBJ1-4	TRBV6-1	CASTPEPTNEKLFF
TRBJ2-3	TRBV7-2	CASSLASSGAVDTQYF
TRBJ2-2	TRBV19	CASSSRGGAGELFF
TRBJ2-1	TRBV19	CASSIGASGKDEQFF